The entry below describes one T cell receptor (beta chain). What it binds is not known. The data were taken from a study of cytomegalovirus exposure and HLA in healthy donors. Background on the study: The same platform was used for the roughly 130 validation repertoires and the roughly 680 first-cohort repertoires, a later analysis reported.

Overall study results and limits: In vitro confirmation showed a few CMV-associated chains to be CMV antigen specific. Associated with cytomegalovirus, according to the listing, were about 160 TCR beta chains. Reports indicated that the classifier achieved high specificity and sensitivity in diagnosing cytomegalovirus status.

Trimming at V came to 6 bases and at J to 7 bases, leaving 8 bases not matched to a gene. The germline V gene encodes CDR1 MNHEY and CDR2 SVGAGI. The CDR3 runs 14 residues. The table came from immunoSEQ multiplex PCR; TCRdb's copy has only in-frame clones and leaves some out. The data show 240,000 or so clones, around 85% seen once. The chain has TRBV6-5 and TRBJ2-1; 8 bases map to TRBD1. The TCR was taken from a woman in her twenties or thirties in good health and CMV-seropositive. The sample consisted of PBMCs. The CDR3 DNA is TGTGCCAGCAGAAGACAGGGGAGAATGAATGAGCAGTTCTTC. Protein: CASRRQGRMNEQFF.